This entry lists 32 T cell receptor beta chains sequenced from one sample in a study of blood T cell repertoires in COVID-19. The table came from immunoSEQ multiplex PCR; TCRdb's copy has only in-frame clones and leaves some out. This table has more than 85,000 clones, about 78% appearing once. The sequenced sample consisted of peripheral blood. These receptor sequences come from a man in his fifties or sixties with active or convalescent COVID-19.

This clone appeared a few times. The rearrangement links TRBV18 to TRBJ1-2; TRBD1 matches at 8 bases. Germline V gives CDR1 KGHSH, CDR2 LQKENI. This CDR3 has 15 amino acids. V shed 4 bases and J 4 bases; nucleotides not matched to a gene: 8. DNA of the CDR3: TGTGCCAGCTCACTCTGGACAGGGCCGGGCTATGGCTACACCTTC. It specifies CASSLWTGPGYGYTF.

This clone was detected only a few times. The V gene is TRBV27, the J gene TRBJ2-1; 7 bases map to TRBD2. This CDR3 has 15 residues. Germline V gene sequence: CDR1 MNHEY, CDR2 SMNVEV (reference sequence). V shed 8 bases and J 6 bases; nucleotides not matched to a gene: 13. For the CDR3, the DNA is TGTGCCAGCTCCCCAGGCGGGAGTGTCTTCAATGAGCAGTTCTTC. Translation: CASSPGGSVFNEQFF.

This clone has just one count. CDR3 protein: CASSFRTRVPGEQFF. Here the CDR3 DNA reads TGTGCCAGCAGCTTCAGGACTAGAGTTCCTGGGGAGCAGTTCTTC. The J gene is TRBJ2-1, the V gene TRBV27, with 7 nucleotides matching TRBD2. The CDR3 is 15 amino acids. With 6 bases clipped from V and 10 bases from J, the junction kept 15 bases outside the gene matches. Germline V gene sequence: CDR1 MNHEY, CDR2 SMNVEV (reference sequence).

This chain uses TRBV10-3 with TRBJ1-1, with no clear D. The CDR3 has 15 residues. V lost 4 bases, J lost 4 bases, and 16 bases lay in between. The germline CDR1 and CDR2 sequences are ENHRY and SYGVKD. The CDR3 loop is CAISGGKEGGTEAFF. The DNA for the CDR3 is TGTGCCATCAGTGGGGGAAAGGAGGGAGGCACTGAAGCTTTCTTT.

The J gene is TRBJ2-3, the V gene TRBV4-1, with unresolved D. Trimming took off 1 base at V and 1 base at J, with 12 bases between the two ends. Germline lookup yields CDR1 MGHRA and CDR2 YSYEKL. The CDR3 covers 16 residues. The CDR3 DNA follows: TGCGCCAGCAGCCAAGCTGGTAGAGCTGGCACAGATACGCAGTATTTT. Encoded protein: CASSQAGRAGTDTQYF.

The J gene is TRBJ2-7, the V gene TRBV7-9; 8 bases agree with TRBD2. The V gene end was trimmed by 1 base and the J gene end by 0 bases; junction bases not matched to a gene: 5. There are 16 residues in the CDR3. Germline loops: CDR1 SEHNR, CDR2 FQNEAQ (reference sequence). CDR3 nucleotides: TGTGCCAGCAGCTTAGTCAATAGCGGGATCTCCTACGAGCAGTACTTC. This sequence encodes CASSLVNSGISYEQYF.

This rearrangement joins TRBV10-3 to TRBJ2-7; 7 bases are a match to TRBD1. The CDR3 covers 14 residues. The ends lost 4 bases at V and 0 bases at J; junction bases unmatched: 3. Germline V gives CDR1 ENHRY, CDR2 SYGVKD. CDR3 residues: CAISAGQPSYEQYV. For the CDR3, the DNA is TGTGCCATCAGTGCGGGACAGCCCTCCTACGAGCAGTACGTC.

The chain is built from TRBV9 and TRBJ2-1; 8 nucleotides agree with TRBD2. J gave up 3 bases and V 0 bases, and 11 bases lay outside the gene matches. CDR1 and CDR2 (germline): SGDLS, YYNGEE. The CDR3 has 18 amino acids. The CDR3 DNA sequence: TGTGCCAGCAGCGTAGAGGCTGGGGCGGCGGGGGGCTACAATGAGCAGTTCTTC. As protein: CASSVEAGAAGGYNEQFF.

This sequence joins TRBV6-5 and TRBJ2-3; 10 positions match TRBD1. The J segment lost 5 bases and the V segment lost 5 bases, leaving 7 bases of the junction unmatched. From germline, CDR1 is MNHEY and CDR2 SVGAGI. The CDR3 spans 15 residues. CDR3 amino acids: CASSRDRGAGDTQYF. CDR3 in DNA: TGTGCCAGCAGTCGGGACAGGGGCGCAGGAGATACGCAGTATTTT.

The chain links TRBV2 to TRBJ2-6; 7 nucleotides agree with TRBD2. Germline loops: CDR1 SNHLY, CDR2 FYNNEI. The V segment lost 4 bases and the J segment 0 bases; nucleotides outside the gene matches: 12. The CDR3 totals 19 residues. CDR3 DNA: TGTGCCAGCAGTGGGGGAGGGTCCCGAACTGGCTCTGGGGCCAACGTCCTGACTTTC. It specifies CASSGGGSRTGSGANVLTF.

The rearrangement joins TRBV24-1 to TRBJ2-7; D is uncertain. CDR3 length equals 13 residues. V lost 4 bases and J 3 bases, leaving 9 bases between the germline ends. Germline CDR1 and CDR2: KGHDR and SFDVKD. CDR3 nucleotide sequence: TGTGCCACCAGTGACCCCCAGGTCTACGAGCAGTACTTC. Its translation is CATSDPQVYEQYF.

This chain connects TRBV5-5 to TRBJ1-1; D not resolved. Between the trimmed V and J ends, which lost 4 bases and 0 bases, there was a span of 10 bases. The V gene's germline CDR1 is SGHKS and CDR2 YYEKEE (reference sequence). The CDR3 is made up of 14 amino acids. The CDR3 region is CASSQGLLNTEAFF. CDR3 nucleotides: TGTGCCAGCAGCCAAGGACTCCTGAACACTGAAGCTTTCTTT.

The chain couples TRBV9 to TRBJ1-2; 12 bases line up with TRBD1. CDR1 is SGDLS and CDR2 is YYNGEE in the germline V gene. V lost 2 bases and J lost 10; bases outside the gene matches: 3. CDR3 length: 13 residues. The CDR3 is CASSVGTGGFYTF. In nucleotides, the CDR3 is TGTGCCAGCAGCGTTGGGACAGGGGGCTTCTACACCTTC.

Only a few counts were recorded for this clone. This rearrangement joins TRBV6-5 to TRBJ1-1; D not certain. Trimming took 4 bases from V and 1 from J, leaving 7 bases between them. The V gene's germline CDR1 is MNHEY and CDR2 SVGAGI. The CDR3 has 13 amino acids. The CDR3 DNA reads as TGTGCCAGCAGTTTGGACTGGAACACTGAAGCTTTCTTT. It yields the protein CASSLDWNTEAFF.

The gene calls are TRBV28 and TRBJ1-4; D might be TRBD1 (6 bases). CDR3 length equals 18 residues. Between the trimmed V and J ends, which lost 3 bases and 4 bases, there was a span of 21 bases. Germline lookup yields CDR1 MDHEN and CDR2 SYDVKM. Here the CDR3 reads CASSFITGKGQGNEKLFF. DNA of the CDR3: TGTGCCAGCAGTTTTATAACAGGGAAAGGTCAGGGTAATGAAAAACTGTTTTTT.

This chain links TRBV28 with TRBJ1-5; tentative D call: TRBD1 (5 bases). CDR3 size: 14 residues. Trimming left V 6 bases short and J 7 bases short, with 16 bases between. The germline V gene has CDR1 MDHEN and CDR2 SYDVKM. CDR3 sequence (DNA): TGTGCCAGCAGCTCGCCAGGGCCTACACAGCCCCAGCATTTT. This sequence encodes CASSSPGPTQPQHF.

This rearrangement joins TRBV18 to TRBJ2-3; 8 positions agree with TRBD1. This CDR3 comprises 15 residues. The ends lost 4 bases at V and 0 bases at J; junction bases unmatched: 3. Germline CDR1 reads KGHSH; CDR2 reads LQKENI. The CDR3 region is CASSQRTGSTDTQYF. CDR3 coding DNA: TGTGCCAGCTCACAACGGACAGGGAGCACAGATACGCAGTATTTT.

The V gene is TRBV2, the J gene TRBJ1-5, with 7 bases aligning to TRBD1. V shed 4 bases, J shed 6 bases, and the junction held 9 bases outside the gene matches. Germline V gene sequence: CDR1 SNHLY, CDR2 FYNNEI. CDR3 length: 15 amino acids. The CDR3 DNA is TGTGCCAGCAGTGTTGGCAGGGGGATGGGTCAGCCCCAGCATTTT. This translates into CASSVGRGMGQPQHF.

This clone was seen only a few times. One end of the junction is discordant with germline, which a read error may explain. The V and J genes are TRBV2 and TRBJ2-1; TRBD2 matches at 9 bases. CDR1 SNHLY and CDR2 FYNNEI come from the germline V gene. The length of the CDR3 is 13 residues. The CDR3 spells CASSPGLAPVGLF. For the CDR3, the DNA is TGTGCCAGCAGTCCGGGACTAGCCCCAGTGGGGCTCTTC. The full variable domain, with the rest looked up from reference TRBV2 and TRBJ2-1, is EPEVTQTPSHQVTQMGQEVILRCVPISNHLYFYWYRQILGQKVEFLVSFYNNEISEKSEIFDDQFSVERPDGSNFTLKIRSTKLEDSAMYFCASSPGLAPVGLFGPGTRLTVL.

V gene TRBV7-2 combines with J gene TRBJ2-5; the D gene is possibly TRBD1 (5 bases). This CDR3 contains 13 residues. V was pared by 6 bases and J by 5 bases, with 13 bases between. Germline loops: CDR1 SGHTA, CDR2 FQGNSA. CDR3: CASSFDRWETQYF. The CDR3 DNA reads TGTGCCAGCAGTTTTGACAGATGGGAGACCCAGTACTTC.

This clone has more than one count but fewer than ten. The CDR3 region has the DNA TGTGCCAGCAGCCCTGGCGGAGCGGGAGGGGTCAACACCGGGGAGCTGTTTTTT. Protein: CASSPGGAGGVNTGELFF. V gene TRBV5-4 combines with J gene TRBJ2-2; 10 bases align to TRBD2. V lost 4 bases and J lost 2; bases outside the gene matches: 11. The CDR3 sequence is 18 residues long. Germline V CDR1 and CDR2: SGHNT, YYREEE (reference sequence).

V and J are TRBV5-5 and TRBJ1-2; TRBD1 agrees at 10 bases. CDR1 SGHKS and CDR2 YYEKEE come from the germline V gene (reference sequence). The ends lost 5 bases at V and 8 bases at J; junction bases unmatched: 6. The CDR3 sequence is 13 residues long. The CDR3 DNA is TGTGCCAGCAGTCACCGGGACAGGGGAGGCTACACCTTC. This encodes CASSHRDRGGYTF.

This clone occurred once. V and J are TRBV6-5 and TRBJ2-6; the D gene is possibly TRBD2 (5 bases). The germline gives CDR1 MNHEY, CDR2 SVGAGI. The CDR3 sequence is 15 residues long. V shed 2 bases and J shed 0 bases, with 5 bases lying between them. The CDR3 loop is CASSYRGSGANVLTF. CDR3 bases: TGTGCCAGCAGTTACCGGGGCTCTGGGGCCAACGTCCTGACTTTC.

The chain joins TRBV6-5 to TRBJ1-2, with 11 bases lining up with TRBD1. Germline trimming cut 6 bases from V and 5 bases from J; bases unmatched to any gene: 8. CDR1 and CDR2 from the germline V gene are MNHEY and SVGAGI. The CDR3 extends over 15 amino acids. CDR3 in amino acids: CASSRGTGGKYGYTF. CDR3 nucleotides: TGTGCCAGCAGCCGGGGGACAGGGGGGAAATATGGCTACACCTTC.

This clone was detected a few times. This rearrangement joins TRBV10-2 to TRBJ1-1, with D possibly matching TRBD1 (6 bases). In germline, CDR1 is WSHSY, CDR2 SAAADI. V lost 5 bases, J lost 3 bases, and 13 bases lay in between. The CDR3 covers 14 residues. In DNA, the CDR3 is TGCGCCAGCAGTAAGGACAGACCGGACACTGAAGCTTTCTTT. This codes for CASSKDRPDTEAFF.

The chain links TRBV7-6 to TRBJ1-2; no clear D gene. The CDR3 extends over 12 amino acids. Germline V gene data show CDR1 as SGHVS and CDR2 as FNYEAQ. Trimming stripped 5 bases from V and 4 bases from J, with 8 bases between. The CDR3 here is CASSPWLYGYTF. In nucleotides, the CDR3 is TGTGCCAGCAGCCCTTGGCTCTATGGCTACACCTTC. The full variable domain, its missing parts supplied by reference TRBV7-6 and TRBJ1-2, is GAGVSQSPRYKVTKRGQDVALRCDPISGHVSLYWYRQALGQGPEFLTYFNYEAQQDKSGLPNDRFSAERPEGSISTLTIQRTEQRDSAMYRCASSPWLYGYTFGSGTRLTVV.

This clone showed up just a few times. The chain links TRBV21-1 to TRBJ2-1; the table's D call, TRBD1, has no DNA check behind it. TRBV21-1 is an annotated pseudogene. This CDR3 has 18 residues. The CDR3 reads CASSKALVKGDSYNEQFF. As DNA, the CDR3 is TGTGCCAGCAGCAAAGCGCTCGTGAAGGGGGATAGCTACAATGAGCAGTTCTTC.

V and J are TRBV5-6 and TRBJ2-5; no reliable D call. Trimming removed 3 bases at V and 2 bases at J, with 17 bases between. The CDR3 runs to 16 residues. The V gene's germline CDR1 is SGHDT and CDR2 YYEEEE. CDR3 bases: TGTGCCAGCAGCTACGGTTTAAAGCTGAGTCAAGAGACCCAGTACTTC. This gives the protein CASSYGLKLSQETQYF.

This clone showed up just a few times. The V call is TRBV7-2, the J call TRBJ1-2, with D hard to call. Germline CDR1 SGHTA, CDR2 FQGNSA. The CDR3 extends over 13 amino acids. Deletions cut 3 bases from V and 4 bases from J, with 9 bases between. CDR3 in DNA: TGTGCCAGCAGCTTGTCCGGGATCTATGGCTACACCTTC. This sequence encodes CASSLSGIYGYTF.

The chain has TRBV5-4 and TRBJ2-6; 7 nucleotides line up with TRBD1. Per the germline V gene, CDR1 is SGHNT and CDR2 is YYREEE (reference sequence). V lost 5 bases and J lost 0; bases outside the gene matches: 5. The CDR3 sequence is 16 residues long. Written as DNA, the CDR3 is TGTGCCAGCAGTGACAGGGCCTCCTCTGGGGCCAACGTCCTGACTTTC. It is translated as CASSDRASSGANVLTF.

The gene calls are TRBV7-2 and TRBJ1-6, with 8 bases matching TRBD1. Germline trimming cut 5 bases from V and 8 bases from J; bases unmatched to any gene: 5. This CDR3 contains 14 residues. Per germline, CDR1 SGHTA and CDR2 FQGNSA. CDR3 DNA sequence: TGTGCCAGCAGCCCAGGGGGCTTTGATTCACCCCTCCACTTT. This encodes CASSPGGFDSPLHF. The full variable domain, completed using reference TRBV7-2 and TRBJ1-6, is GAGVSQSPSNKVTEKGKDVELRCDPISGHTALYWYRQSLGQGLEFLIYFQGNSAPDKSGLPSDRFSAERTGGSVSTLTIQRTQQEDSAVYLCASSPGGFDSPLHFGNGTRLTVT.

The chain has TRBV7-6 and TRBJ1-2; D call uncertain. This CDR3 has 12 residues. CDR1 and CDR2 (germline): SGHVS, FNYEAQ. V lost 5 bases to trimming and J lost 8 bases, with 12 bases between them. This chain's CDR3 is CASSQAKGGYTF. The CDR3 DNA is TGTGCCAGCAGCCAGGCGAAAGGAGGCTACACCTTC.